This T cell receptor (beta chain) was recovered during a study of vaccination and CD4 T cells after COVID-19. Study details: The authors used overlapping spike peptides from SARS-CoV-2, HCoV-NL63, HCoV-OC43 and HCoV-229E to stimulate cells.

Cultured CD4+ T-cell DNA underwent Oncomine TCR Beta short-read sequencing. TCRdb ran MiXCR on the PCR reads and lists one entry per CDR3 protein. The data hold approximately 20,000 distinct CDR3 sequences, with about 60% observed a single time. As to treatment: 10-day PBMC culture with coronavirus spike peptide pools or control peptides (ViraFEST assay). Points on this clonotype: Antigen: not known.

Study-wide results and limits: No early post-infection timepoints were studied, and convalescent patients studied were relatively few.

Germline V gives CDR1 SEHNR, CDR2 FQNEAQ (reference sequence). This CDR3 is 15 amino acids long. Losses at the gene ends were 4 bases for V and 2 bases for J; bases not matched to a gene: 3. Material for sequencing was CD4+ T cells from blood, cultured in vitro. The clonotype originates from a human donor who had recovered from COVID-19. The chain links TRBV7-9 to TRBJ2-5, with 11 bases aligning to TRBD2. The CDR3 sequence is CASSSGLAVQETQYF. DNA of the CDR3: TGTGCCAGCAGCTCGGGACTAGCGGTACAAGAGACCCAGTACTTC. Together with reference TRBV7-9 and TRBJ2-5, the CDR3 gives the full variable domain: DTGVSQNPRHKITKRGQNVTFRCDPISEHNRLYWYRQTLGQGPEFLTYFQNEAQLEKSRLLSDRFSAERPKGSFSTLEIQRTEQGDSAMYLCASSSGLAVQETQYFGPGTRLLVL.